The next 16 T cell receptor beta chains were all read from a single sample in a study of graft-versus-host responses after intestinal transplantation. No antigen has been identified for these receptors. Repertoires were generated with immunoSEQ multiplex PCR, while TCRdb's copy carries only in-frame clones and drops some. The sample has 80,000 to 95,000 clones; 93% are singletons. The sequencing here drew on unstimulated CD8+ T cells sorted from spleen or lymph node cells, taken before intestinal transplant. Receptors were obtained from a human donor who received an intestinal transplant.

The V and J genes are TRBV7-9 and TRBJ1-2; TRBD1 agrees at 10 bases. Per germline, CDR1 SEHNR and CDR2 FQNEAQ (reference sequence). The V gene end was trimmed by 4 bases and the J gene end by 4 bases; junction bases not matched to a gene: 6. CDR3 length: 15 residues. DNA for the CDR3: TGTGCCAGCAGCTGGCCGGGACAGGGGATCTATGGCTACACCTTC. Protein product: CASSWPGQGIYGYTF.

The chain carries TRBV27 and TRBJ1-2; 10 bases match TRBD1. The V segment lost 0 bases and the J segment 3 bases; nucleotides outside the gene matches: 4. This CDR3 is built from 16 residues. Per germline, CDR1 MNHEY and CDR2 SMNVEV (reference sequence). The CDR3 DNA reads as TGTGCCAGCAGTTTATCGTCCGGGACAGGGGACTATGGCTACACCTTC. Translated: CASSLSSGTGDYGYTF.

The chain couples TRBV27 to TRBJ1-1; 7 bases fit TRBD1. The germline gives CDR1 MNHEY, CDR2 SMNVEV (reference sequence). The CDR3 has 14 amino acids. J gave up 1 base and V 10 bases, and 9 bases lay outside the gene matches. For the CDR3, the DNA is TGTGCCACCTCCCCCGACAGGGAGAACACTGAAGCTTTCTTT. Protein sequence: CATSPDRENTEAFF.

J is TRBJ2-1 and V is TRBV5-6, with TRBD1 identical over 7 bases. There are 14 residues in the CDR3. The V and J ends lost 5 bases and 6 bases, in that order; junction bases with no gene match: 8. CDR1 and CDR2 (germline): SGHDT, YYEEEE. DNA of the CDR3: TGTGCCAGCAGTCCGGGACAGTTAGTCAATGAGCAGTTCTTC. Translated: CASSPGQLVNEQFF.

The J gene is TRBJ2-2, the V gene TRBV2; 11 bases align to TRBD1. The CDR3 is 16 residues long. After removal of 1 base from V and 5 bases from J, the junction contained 3 bases not matched to a gene. Germline V lookup: CDR1 SNHLY, CDR2 FYNNEI. The CDR3 spells CASSEGTGGQTGELFF. CDR3 bases: TGTGCCAGCAGTGAAGGGACAGGGGGCCAGACCGGGGAGCTGTTTTTT.

The chain uses TRBV2 and TRBJ1-2; D gene uncertain. The germline CDR1 and CDR2 sequences are SNHLY and FYNNEI. This CDR3 is 13 amino acids long. The germline V and J ends were trimmed by 6 bases and 8 bases, with 16 bases remaining between them. CDR3 sequence: CASRDWTKQGYTF. Here the CDR3 DNA reads TGTGCCAGCAGGGACTGGACTAAGCAGGGCTACACCTTC.

The chain employs TRBV4-1 and TRBJ2-1; 12 bases align to TRBD2. The CDR3 is 17 residues long. CDR1 MGHRA and CDR2 YSYEKL come from the germline V gene. J was trimmed by 7 bases and V by 0 bases; bases with no gene match: 7. In nucleotides, the CDR3 is TGCGCCAGCAGCCAAGATGTCACTAGCGGGGGGTTTAATGAGCAGTTCTTC. It yields the protein CASSQDVTSGGFNEQFF.

The rearrangement uses TRBV7-9 and TRBJ2-7, with D maybe TRBD1 (6 bases). V was clipped by 5 bases and J by 3 bases, with 8 bases between them. The CDR3 has 12 amino acids. The germline V gene has CDR1 SEHNR and CDR2 FQNEAQ (reference sequence). CDR3 loop: CASSVTGYEQYF. In DNA, the CDR3 is TGTGCCAGCAGCGTGACAGGCTACGAGCAGTACTTC.

The chain employs TRBV19 and TRBJ1-1, with 9 nucleotides matching TRBD1. Unmatched junction bases numbered 5, after V lost 11 bases and J lost 4 bases. Per germline, CDR1 LNHDA and CDR2 SQIVND (reference sequence). The CDR3 consists of 12 residues. The CDR3 loop reads CAVRQGGTEAFF. The CDR3 DNA follows: TGTGCCGTCCGACAGGGGGGCACTGAAGCTTTCTTT.

V gene TRBV9 combines with J gene TRBJ2-2, with 10 bases matching TRBD2. Germline lookup yields CDR1 SGDLS and CDR2 YYNGEE. V lost 5 bases, J lost 1 base, and 2 bases stayed unmatched. This CDR3 has 15 amino acids. Here the CDR3 reads CASRASGGNTGELFF. The CDR3 nucleotides read TGTGCCAGCAGGGCTAGCGGGGGGAACACCGGGGAGCTGTTTTTT.

The chain employs TRBV5-6 and TRBJ1-5, with 7 bases matching TRBD1. The germline V gene has CDR1 SGHDT and CDR2 YYEEEE. The CDR3 runs 15 residues. V was pared by 2 bases and J by 3 bases, with 5 bases of the junction left unmatched. CDR3 region: CASSFGQVNNQPQHF. The CDR3 DNA sequence: TGTGCCAGCAGCTTTGGACAGGTCAACAATCAGCCCCAGCATTTT.

The chain couples TRBV7-9 to TRBJ1-2, with D possibly TRBD1 on 6 matching bases. This CDR3 has 13 amino acids. Germline values: CDR1 SEHNR, CDR2 FQNEAQ (reference sequence). V was cut by 5 bases and J by 10 bases, with 17 bases left in between. CDR3 sequence (DNA): TGTGCCAGCAGCCTAGGGACATCCGTTCTCTACACCTTC. Translating it yields CASSLGTSVLYTF. Combining the CDR3 with reference TRBV7-9 and TRBJ1-2 gives the whole variable domain DTGVSQNPRHKITKRGQNVTFRCDPISEHNRLYWYRQTLGQGPEFLTYFQNEAQLEKSRLLSDRFSAERPKGSFSTLEIQRTEQGDSAMYLCASSLGTSVLYTFGSGTRLTVV.

The V and J genes are TRBV10-1 and TRBJ1-2; TRBD1 is a possible D gene (5 bases). Per the germline V gene, CDR1 is WNHNN and CDR2 is SYGVQD (reference sequence). V was trimmed by 7 bases and J by 8 bases, leaving 17 bases between them. The length of the CDR3 is 13 residues. The CDR3 reads CASTRQSSQGYTF. Written as DNA, the CDR3 is TGCGCCAGCACTAGACAGAGTTCGCAAGGCTACACCTTC.

The chain links TRBV9 to TRBJ2-2, with D possibly matching TRBD1 (6 bases). Germline CDR1 and CDR2: SGDLS and YYNGEE. This CDR3 is built from 16 residues. V was shortened by 3 bases and J by 2 bases, with 14 bases between the two germline ends. In DNA form, the CDR3 reads TGTGCCAGCAGCGAGAACCGGGACATCAACACCGGGGAGCTGTTTTTT. This translates into CASSENRDINTGELFF. The entire variable domain, with the rest obtained from reference TRBV9 and TRBJ2-2, is as follows: DSGVTQTPKHLITATGQRVTLRCSPRSGDLSVYWYQQSLDQGLQFLIQYYNGEERAKGNILERFSAQQFPDLHSELNLSSLELGDSALYFCASSENRDINTGELFFGEGSRLTVL.

The chain is built from TRBV6-1 and TRBJ2-7; D perhaps matches TRBD2 (6 bases). Looked up from germline, CDR1 is MNHNS and CDR2 is SASEGT. The CDR3 covers 16 residues. The ends were cut back, 2 bases at V and 6 bases at J, with 20 bases in the middle. The CDR3 loop is CASSEHRQPGVLEQYF. The CDR3 coding sequence is TGTGCCAGCAGTGAACATCGACAGCCGGGAGTCCTCGAGCAGTACTTC.

The chain employs TRBV12-5 and TRBJ2-5; the D gene is possibly TRBD2 (5 bases). V was trimmed by 4 bases and J by 4 bases, leaving 16 bases between them. Germline CDR1 is LGHNT and CDR2 is FRNRAP. The CDR3 has 15 amino acids. The CDR3 sequence is CASGSAFEGRETQYF. The CDR3 DNA reads TGTGCTAGTGGTTCTGCCTTCGAAGGGAGAGAGACCCAGTACTTC.